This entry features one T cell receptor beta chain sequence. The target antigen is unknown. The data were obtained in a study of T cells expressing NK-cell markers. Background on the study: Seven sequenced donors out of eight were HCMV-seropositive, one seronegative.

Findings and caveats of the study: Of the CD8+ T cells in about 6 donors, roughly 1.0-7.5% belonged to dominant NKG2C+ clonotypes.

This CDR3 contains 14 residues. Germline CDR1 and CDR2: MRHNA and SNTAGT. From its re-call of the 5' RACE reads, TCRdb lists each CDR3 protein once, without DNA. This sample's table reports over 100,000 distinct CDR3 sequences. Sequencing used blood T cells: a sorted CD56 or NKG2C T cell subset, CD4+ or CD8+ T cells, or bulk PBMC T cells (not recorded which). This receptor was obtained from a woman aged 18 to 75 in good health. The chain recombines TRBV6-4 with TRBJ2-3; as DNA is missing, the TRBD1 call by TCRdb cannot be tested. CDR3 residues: CASSEARGTDTQYF.